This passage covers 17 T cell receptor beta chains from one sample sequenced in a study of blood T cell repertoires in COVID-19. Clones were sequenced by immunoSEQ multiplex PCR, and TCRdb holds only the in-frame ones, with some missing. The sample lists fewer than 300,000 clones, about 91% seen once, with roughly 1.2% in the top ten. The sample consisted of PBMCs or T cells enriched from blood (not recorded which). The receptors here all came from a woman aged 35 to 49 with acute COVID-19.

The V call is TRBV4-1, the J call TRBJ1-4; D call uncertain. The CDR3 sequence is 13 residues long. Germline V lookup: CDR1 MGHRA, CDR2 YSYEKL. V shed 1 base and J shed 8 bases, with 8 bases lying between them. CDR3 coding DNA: TGCGCCAGCAGCCAAGTACCGGGGGAAAAACTGTTTTTT. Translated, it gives CASSQVPGEKLFF.

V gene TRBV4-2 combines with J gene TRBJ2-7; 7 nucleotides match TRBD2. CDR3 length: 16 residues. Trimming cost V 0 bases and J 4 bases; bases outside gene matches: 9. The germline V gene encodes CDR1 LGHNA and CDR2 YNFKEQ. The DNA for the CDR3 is TGTGCCAGCAGCCAAGATGGGGCGGGAGAGGCATACGAGCAGTACTTC. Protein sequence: CASSQDGAGEAYEQYF.

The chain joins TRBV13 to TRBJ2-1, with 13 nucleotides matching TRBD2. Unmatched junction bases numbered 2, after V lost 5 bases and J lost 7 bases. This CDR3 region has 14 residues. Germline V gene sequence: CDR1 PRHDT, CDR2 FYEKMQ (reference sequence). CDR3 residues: CASSRTSGRNEQFF. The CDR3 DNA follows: TGTGCCAGCAGCCGGACTAGCGGGAGAAATGAGCAGTTCTTC.

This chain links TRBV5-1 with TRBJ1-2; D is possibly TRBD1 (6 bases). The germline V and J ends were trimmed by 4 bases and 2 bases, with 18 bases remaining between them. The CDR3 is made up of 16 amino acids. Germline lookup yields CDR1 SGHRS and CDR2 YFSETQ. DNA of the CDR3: TGCGCCAGCAGCCCACTGACAGGAAGAATAAACTATGGCTACACCTTC. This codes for CASSPLTGRINYGYTF. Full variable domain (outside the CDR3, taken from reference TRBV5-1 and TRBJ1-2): KAGVTQTPRYLIKTRGQQVTLSCSPISGHRSVSWYQQTPGQGLQFLFEYFSETQRNKGNFPGRFSGRQFSNSRSEMNVSTLELGDSALYLCASSPLTGRINYGYTFGSGTRLTVV.

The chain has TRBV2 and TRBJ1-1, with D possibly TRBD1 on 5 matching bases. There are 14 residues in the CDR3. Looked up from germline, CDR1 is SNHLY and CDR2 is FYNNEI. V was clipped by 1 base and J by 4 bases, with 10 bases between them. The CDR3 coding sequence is TGTGCCAGCAGTGAAGGGACAACGGCCACTGAAGCTTTCTTT. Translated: CASSEGTTATEAFF.

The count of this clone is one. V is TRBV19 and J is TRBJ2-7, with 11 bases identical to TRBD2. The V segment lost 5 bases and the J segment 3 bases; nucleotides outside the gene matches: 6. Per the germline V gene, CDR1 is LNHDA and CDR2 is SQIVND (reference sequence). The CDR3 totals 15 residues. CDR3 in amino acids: CASSSIAGGGYEQYF. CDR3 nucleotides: TGTGCCAGTAGTTCAATAGCGGGAGGGGGCTACGAGCAGTACTTC.

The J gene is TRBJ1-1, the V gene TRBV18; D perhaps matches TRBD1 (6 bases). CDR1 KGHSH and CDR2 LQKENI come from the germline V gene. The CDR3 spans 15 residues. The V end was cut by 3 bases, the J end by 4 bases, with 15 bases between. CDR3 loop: CASSPSQGSGTEAFF. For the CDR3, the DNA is TGTGCCAGCTCACCCTCTCAGGGGTCGGGCACTGAAGCTTTCTTT.

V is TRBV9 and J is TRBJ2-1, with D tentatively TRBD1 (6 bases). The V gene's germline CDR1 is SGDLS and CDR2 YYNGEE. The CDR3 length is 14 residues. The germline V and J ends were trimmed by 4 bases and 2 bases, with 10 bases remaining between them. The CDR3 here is CASSPRGTYNEQFF. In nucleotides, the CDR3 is TGTGCCAGCAGCCCAAGGGGGACCTACAATGAGCAGTTCTTC.

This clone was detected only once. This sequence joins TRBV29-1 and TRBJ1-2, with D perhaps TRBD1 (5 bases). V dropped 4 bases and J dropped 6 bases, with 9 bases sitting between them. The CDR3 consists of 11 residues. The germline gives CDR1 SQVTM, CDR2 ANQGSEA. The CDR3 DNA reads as TGCAGCGTTGCAGGGTTACATGGCTACACCTTC. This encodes CSVAGLHGYTF.

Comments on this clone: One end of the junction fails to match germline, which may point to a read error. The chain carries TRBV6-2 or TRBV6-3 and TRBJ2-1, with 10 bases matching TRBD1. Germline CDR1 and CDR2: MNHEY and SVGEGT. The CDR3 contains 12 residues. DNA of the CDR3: TGTGCCAGCAGTGACCGGGACAGGGGAAGAATCTTC. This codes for CASSDRDRGRIF.

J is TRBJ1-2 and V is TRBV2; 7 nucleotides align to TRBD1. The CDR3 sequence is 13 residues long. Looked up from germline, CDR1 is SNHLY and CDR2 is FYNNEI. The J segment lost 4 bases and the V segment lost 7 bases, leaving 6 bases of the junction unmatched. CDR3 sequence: CASTLDRAYGYTF. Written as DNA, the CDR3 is TGTGCCAGCACTTTAGACAGGGCCTATGGCTACACCTTC.

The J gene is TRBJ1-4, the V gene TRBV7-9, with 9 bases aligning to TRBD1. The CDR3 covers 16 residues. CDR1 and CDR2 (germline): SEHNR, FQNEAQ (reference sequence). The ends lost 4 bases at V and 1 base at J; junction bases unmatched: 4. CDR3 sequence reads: CASSSGQGGTNEKLFF. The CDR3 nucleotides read TGTGCCAGCAGCTCGGGACAGGGAGGAACTAATGAAAAACTGTTTTTT.

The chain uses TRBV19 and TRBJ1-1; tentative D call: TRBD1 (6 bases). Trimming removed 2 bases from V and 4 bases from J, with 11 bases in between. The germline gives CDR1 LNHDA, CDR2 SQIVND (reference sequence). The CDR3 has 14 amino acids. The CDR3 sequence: CASSITGRGTEAFF. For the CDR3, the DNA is TGTGCCAGTAGTATAACAGGGAGAGGCACTGAAGCTTTCTTT. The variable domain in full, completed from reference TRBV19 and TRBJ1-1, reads DGGITQSPKYLFRKEGQNVTLSCEQNLNHDAMYWYRQDPGQGLRLIYYSQIVNDFQKGDIAEGYSVSREKKESFPLTVTSAQKNPTAFYLCASSITGRGTEAFFGQGTRLTVV.

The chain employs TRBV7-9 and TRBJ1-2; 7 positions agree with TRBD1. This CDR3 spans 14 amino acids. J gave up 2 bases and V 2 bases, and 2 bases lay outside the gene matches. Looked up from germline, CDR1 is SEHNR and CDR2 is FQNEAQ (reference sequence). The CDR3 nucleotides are TGTGCCAGCAGCTTAACAGGGGTGAACTATGGCTACACCTTC. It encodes CASSLTGVNYGYTF.

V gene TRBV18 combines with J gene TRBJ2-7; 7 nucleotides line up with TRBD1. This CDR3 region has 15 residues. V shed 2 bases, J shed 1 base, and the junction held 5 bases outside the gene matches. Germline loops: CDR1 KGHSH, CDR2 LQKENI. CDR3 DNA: TGTGCCAGCTCACCAGGACAGGAGTTTTCCTACGAGCAGTACTTC. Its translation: CASSPGQEFSYEQYF.

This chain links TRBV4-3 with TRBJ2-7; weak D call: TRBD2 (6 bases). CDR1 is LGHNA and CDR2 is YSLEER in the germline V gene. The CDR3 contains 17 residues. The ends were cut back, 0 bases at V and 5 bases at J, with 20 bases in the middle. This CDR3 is CASSQDTLREKRDEQYV. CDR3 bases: TGCGCCAGCAGCCAAGATACGCTCCGGGAGAAGCGCGACGAGCAGTACGTC.

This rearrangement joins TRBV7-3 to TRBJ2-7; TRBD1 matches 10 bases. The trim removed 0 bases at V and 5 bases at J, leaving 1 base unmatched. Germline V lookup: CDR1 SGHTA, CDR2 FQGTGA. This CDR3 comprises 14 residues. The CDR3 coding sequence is TGTGCCAGCAGCTTAACGGGACAGGGGAACGAGCAGTACTTC. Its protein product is CASSLTGQGNEQYF.